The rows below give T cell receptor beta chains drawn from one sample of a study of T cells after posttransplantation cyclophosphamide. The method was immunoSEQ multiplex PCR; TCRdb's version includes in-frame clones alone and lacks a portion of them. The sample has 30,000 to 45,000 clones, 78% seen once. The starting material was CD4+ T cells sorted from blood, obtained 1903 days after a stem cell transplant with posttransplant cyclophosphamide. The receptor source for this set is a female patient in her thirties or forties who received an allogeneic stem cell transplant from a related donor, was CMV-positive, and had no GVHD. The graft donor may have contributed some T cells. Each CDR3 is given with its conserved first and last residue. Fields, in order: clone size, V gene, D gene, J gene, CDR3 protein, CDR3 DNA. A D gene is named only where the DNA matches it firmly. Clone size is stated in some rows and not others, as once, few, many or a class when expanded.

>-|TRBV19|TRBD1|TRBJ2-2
CASSIDRVQTNTGELFF
TGTGCCAGTAGTATCGACAGGGTGCAGACGAACACCGGGGAGCTGTTTTTT
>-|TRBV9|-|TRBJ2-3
CASTKRQGTDTQYF
TGTGCCAGCACCAAGCGGCAGGGGACAGATACGCAGTATTTT
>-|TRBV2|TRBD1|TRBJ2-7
CASRRQGASYEQYF
TGTGCCAGCAGGCGACAGGGGGCGTCCTACGAGCAGTACTTC
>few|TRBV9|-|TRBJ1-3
CASSVDLGGSGNTIYF
TGTGCCAGCAGCGTAGACCTTGGGGGCAGTGGAAACACCATATATTTT
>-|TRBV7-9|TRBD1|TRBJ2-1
CASSPGGYNEQFF
TGTGCCAGCAGCCCAGGGGGATACAATGAGCAGTTCTTC
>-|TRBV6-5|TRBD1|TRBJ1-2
CASRNDRGDGYTF
TGTGCCAGCAGAAACGACAGGGGTGATGGCTACACCTTC
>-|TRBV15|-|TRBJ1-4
CATSFQVFNEKLFF
TGTGCCACCAGCTTCCAGGTCTTCAATGAAAAACTGTTTTTT
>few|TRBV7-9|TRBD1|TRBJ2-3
CASSPLGQVTDTQYF
TGTGCCAGCAGCCCTCTGGGACAGGTCACAGATACGCAGTATTTT
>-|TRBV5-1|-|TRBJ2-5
CASRKGVSAFGETQYF
TGCGCCAGCAGAAAAGGGGTATCCGCCTTCGGGGAGACCCAGTACTTC
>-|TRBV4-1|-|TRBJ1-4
CASSQEGTGTNEKLFF
TGCGCCAGCAGCCAAGAAGGTACAGGGACTAATGAAAAACTGTTTTTT
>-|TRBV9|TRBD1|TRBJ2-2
CASSVATGGTGELFF
TGTGCCAGCAGCGTAGCTACAGGGGGGACCGGGGAGCTGTTTTTT
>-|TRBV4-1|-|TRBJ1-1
CASSQALLNTEAFF
TGCGCCAGCAGCCAAGCACTCTTGAACACTGAAGCTTTCTTT
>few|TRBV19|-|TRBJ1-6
CASSIGQVYNSPLHF
TGTGCCAGTAGTATAGGACAGGTTTATAATTCACCCCTCCACTTT
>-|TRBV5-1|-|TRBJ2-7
CASSLMGVSYEQYF
TGCGCCAGCAGCTTGATGGGCGTGTCCTACGAGCAGTACTTC
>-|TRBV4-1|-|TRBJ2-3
CASSQDWQLDPHTDTQYF
TGCGCCAGCAGCCAAGATTGGCAACTAGATCCGCACACAGATACGCAGTATTTT
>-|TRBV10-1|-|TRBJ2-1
CASSESQLWGGHYNEQFF
TGCGCCAGCAGTGAGTCCCAGTTATGGGGGGGACACTACAATGAGCAGTTCTTC
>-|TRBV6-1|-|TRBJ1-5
CASSDTGGMGQPQHF
TGTGCCAGCAGTGATACAGGCGGGATGGGACAGCCCCAGCATTTT
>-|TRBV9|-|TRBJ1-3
CASSGMGAGNTIYF
TGTGCCAGCAGCGGGATGGGCGCTGGAAACACCATATATTTT
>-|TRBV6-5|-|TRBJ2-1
CASSSLGGSYNEQFF
TGTGCCAGCAGTTCACTAGGAGGCTCCTACAATGAGCAGTTCTTC
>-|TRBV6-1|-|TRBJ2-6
CASSELFLGANVLTF
TGTGCCAGCAGTGAATTGTTCCTGGGGGCCAACGTCCTGACTTTC
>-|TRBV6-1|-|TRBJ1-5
CASGQHSNQPQHF
TGTGCCAGCGGACAGCATAGCAATCAGCCCCAGCATTTT
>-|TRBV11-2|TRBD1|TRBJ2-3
CASSLRTGNTDTQYF
TGTGCCAGCAGCTTAAGGACAGGGAACACAGATACGCAGTATTTT
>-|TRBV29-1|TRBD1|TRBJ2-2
CSVLPRDRSLTGELFF
TGCAGCGTCCTGCCCCGGGACAGATCTCTTACCGGGGAGCTGTTTTTT
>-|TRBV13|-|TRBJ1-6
CASSFREGQINNSPLHF
TGTGCCAGCAGCTTTCGGGAGGGCCAAATTAATAATTCACCCCTCCACTTT
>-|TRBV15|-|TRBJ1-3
CATSRVSFSGNTIYF
TGTGCCACCAGCAGAGTGAGTTTCTCGGGAAACACCATATATTTT
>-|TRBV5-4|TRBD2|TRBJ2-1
CASSPGAGGAWNEQFF
TGTGCCAGCAGCCCAGGAGCGGGGGGGGCCTGGAATGAGCAGTTCTTC
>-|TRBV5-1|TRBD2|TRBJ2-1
CASSLRTSGGEQFF
TGCGCCAGCAGCTTGAGGACTAGCGGGGGAGAGCAGTTCTTC
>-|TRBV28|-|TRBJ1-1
CASSTVNTEAFF
TGTGCCAGCAGTACGGTGAACACTGAAGCTTTCTTT
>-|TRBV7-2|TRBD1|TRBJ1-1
CATQTGAGTEAFF
TGTGCCACCCAGACAGGGGCGGGGACTGAAGCTTTCTTT
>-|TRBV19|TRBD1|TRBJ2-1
CASSILTGGYNEQFF
TGTGCCAGTAGTATCTTGACAGGGGGCTACAATGAGCAGTTCTTC
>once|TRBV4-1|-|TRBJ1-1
CASLGPLKNTEAFF
TGCGCCAGCCTGGGGCCGCTGAAGAACACTGAAGCTTTCTTT
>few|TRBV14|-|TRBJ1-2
CASSQSAGFQYGYTF
TGTGCCAGCAGCCAGTCGGCAGGATTCCAGTATGGCTACACCTTC
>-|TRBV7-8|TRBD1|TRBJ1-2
CASSTGTGRGYTF
TGTGCCAGCAGCACGGGGACAGGGCGAGGCTACACCTTC
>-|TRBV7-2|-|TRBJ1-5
CASSRTGFNQPQHF
TGTGCCAGCAGCAGAACAGGGTTCAATCAGCCCCAGCATTTT
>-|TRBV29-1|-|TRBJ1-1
CSGGKQGTEAFF
TGCAGCGGGGGGAAACAGGGAACTGAAGCTTTCTTT
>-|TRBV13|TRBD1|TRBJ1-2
CASSLIHGQGSYGYTF
TGTGCCAGCAGCTTAATCCACGGACAGGGGAGCTATGGCTACACCTTC
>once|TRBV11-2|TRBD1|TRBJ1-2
CASSLDVRGTGGLGYTF
TGTGCCAGCAGCTTAGACGTCCGGGGGACAGGGGGGCTAGGCTACACCTTC
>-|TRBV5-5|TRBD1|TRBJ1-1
CASSLSGGGTEAFF
TGTGCCAGCAGCTTGTCAGGGGGAGGCACTGAAGCTTTCTTT
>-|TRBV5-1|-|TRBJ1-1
CASSLASAGLNTEAFF
TGCGCCAGCAGCTTGGCGTCGGCAGGCCTGAACACTGAAGCTTTCTTT
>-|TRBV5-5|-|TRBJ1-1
CASTFSGANTEAFF
TGTGCCAGCACCTTCTCAGGGGCGAACACTGAAGCTTTCTTT
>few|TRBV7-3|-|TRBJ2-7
CASSLTGGTTYEQYF
TGTGCCAGCAGCTTAACGGGGGGAACCACCTACGAGCAGTACTTC
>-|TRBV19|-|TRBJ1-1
CASSIGGTLNTEAFF
TGTGCCAGTAGTATCGGGGGGACGTTGAACACTGAAGCTTTCTTT
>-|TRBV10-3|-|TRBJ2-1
CAISPTGMNEQFF
TGTGCCATCAGCCCGACTGGTATGAATGAGCAGTTCTTC
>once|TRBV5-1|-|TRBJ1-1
CASGTDGRRDTEAFF
TGCGCCAGCGGCACCGACGGACGCAGGGACACTGAAGCTTTCTTT
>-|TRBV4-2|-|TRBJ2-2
CASSPQGNGELFF
TGTGCCAGCAGCCCTCAGGGAAACGGGGAGCTGTTTTTT
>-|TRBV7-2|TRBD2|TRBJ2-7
CASNTRGAGGYEQYF
TGTGCCAGCAACACGAGAGGGGCGGGGGGCTACGAGCAGTACTTC
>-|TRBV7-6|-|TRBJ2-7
CASSPDWSSYEQYF
TGTGCCAGCAGCCCAGACTGGAGCTCCTACGAGCAGTACTTC
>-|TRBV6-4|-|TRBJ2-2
CASSTGSNTGELFF
TGTGCCAGCAGTACGGGGTCGAACACCGGGGAGCTGTTTTTT
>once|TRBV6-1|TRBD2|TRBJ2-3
CASSEPRGGFTDTQYF
TGTGCCAGCAGTGAGCCTCGGGGGGGGTTCACAGATACGCAGTATTTT
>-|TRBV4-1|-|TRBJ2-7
CASSVPGGPRGEQYF
TGCGCCAGCAGCGTACCCGGCGGGCCTAGAGGTGAGCAGTACTTC
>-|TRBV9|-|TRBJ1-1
CASSSREPNTEAFF
TGTGCCAGCAGCTCCCGGGAGCCGAACACTGAAGCTTTCTTT
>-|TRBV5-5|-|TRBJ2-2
CASSGLTGWSGELFF
TGTGCCAGCAGCGGACTGACAGGTTGGAGCGGGGAGCTGTTTTTT
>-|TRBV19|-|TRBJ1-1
CASSIRLQNTEAFF
TGTGCCAGTAGTATAAGACTCCAGAACACTGAAGCTTTCTTT
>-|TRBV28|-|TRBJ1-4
CASSLGVTGPKGKLFF
TGTGCCAGCAGTTTAGGAGTTACAGGGCCTAAAGGAAAACTGTTTTTT